The 3 T cell receptor beta chains presented below share a single source sample, sequenced in a study of blood T cell repertoires in COVID-19. Method: immunoSEQ multiplex PCR; TCRdb's copy keeps in-frame clones and lacks some. The top ten hold approximately 28% of the sample, which has about 120,000 clones, roughly nine tenths seen once. Material: peripheral blood. Receptors were obtained from a man in his 70s with active or convalescent COVID-19.

About this clone itself: Germline is not matched at one junction end, which may reflect a read error. The genes are TRBV11-2 and TRBJ2-2; the D is unclear. The germline CDR1 and CDR2 sequences are SGHAT and FQNNGV. The CDR3 loop spans 13 amino acids. CDR3 nucleotide sequence: TGTGCCAGCAGCCCCAGGAACGCCGGGGAGCTGTTTTTT. Protein: CASSPRNAGELFF.

The chain recombines TRBV18 with TRBJ2-5, with TRBD1 matching 8 bases. The CDR3 loop spans 14 amino acids. Germline values: CDR1 KGHSH, CDR2 LQKENI. J was trimmed by 4 bases and V by 3 bases; bases with no gene match: 4. The DNA of the CDR3 is TGTGCCAGCTCACCGACAGGGGTGTCAGAGACCCAGTACTTC. This codes for CASSPTGVSETQYF.

The rearrangement links TRBV19 to TRBJ2-3, with D maybe TRBD2 (6 bases). Trimming left V 2 bases short and J 0 bases short, with 12 bases between. CDR1 and CDR2 (germline): LNHDA, SQIVND (reference sequence). This CDR3 has 16 amino acids. CDR3 protein: CASSILGGASTDTQYF. In DNA form, the CDR3 reads TGTGCCAGTAGTATACTTGGCGGGGCTAGCACAGATACGCAGTATTTT.